This passage covers 5 T cell receptor beta chains from one sample sequenced in a study of neurological immune-mediated disorders. As to time point: technical triplicate 2. TCRdb re-called the 5' RACE reads through MiXCR, storing one row per CDR3 protein. The table records about 55,000 distinct CDR3 sequences, about 25% of them present only once. The sample taken for sequencing was PBMCs. Source of these receptors: a man between 60 and 75 years old with HTLV-1-associated myelopathy (HAM/TSP).

This clonotype has at least ten counts. The chain combines TRBV28 with TRBJ2-7; 8 bases map to TRBD1. CDR3 size: 17 residues. V was clipped by 7 bases and J by 2 bases; unmatched bases: 16. In germline, CDR1 is MDHEN, CDR2 SYDVKM. CDR3 protein: CASIGALRTGIPYEQYF. CDR3 DNA sequence: TGTGCCAGCATCGGTGCCCTGAGGACAGGGATCCCCTACGAGCAGTACTTC.

Relative to its sample, this clonotype is medium-sized (0.01 to 0.1%). This chain connects TRBV20-1 to TRBJ2-2, with TRBD2 as a possible D gene (5 bases). V was clipped by 7 bases and J by 1 base, with 10 bases between them. The CDR3 length is 13 residues. Looked up from germline, CDR1 is DFQATT and CDR2 is SNEGSKA (reference sequence). For the CDR3, the DNA is TGCAGTGTTTCGGCGGGGAACACCGGGGAGCTGTTTTTT. This encodes CSVSAGNTGELFF.

This clonotype was seen repeatedly, ten times or more. The chain employs TRBV7-2 and TRBJ1-2, with unresolved D. V was shortened by 0 bases and J by 7 bases, with 9 bases between the two germline ends. The CDR3 covers 13 residues. Germline V gene lookup returns CDR1 SGHTA and CDR2 FQGNSA. Here the CDR3 DNA reads TGTGCCAGCAGCTTAGCCTCCGCGGGTGGCTACACCTTC. It codes for CASSLASAGGYTF.

At least ten counts were recorded for this clonotype. The DNA of the CDR3 is TGTGCCAGCAGTACACGTTCCTACGAGCAGTACTTC. This sequence encodes CASSTRSYEQYF. The chain is built from TRBV28 and TRBJ2-7; D not resolved. Germline V gives CDR1 MDHEN, CDR2 SYDVKM. The CDR3 totals 12 residues. Trimming pared 5 bases from V and 1 base from J, leaving 6 bases between. Full variable domain (remainder filled in from reference TRBV28 and TRBJ2-7): DVKVTQSSRYLVKRTGEKVFLECVQDMDHENMFWYRQDPGLGLRLIYFSYDVKMKEKGDIPEGYSVSREKKERFSLILESASTNQTSMYLCASSTRSYEQYFGPGTRLTVT.

This clonotype was counted at least ten times. The chain recombines TRBV20-1 with TRBJ1-4, with 7 positions matching TRBD1. The CDR3 has 13 amino acids. Trimming removed 6 bases from V and 3 bases from J; junction bases left unmatched: 4. The germline CDR1 and CDR2 sequences are DFQATT and SNEGSKA (reference sequence). The CDR3 DNA is TGCAGTGCCCAGGGACAGCCTAATGAAAAACTGTTTTTT. This gives the protein CSAQGQPNEKLFF.